This T cell receptor (beta chain) originates from a study of early T cells in non-severe SARS-CoV-2 infection. This clonotype was seen ten or more times. TCRdb recomputed calls from the 5' RACE reads with MiXCR, one row per CDR3 protein. The sample lists tens of thousands of distinct CDR3 sequences; roughly 15% were seen once. Germline CDR1 SNHLY, CDR2 FYNNEI. Trimming cost V 2 bases and J 3 bases, with 2 bases left between them. This CDR3 region has 12 residues. The sequencing here drew on whole blood, taken at baseline. This TCR came from an adult who was a healthcare worker with PCR-confirmed SARS-CoV-2 infection or an uninfected control (not recorded which). The chain uses TRBV2 and TRBJ2-1; D call uncertain. The CDR3 here is CASSENYNEQFF. CDR3 nucleotides: TGTGCCAGCAGTGAAAACTACAATGAGCAGTTCTTC.